Below, 20 T cell receptor beta chains from the same sample are listed, as sequenced in a study of blood T cell repertoires in COVID-19. Method: immunoSEQ multiplex PCR; TCRdb's copy keeps in-frame clones and lacks some. The sample has about 130,000 clones; about 89% are singletons. Sequencing was done on a sample of peripheral blood. The receptor set was obtained from a man between 60 and 75 years old with COVID-19, enrolled during active disease.

The chain has TRBV5-5 and TRBJ2-1, with D possibly being TRBD1 (6 bases). Trimming shortened V by 1 base and J by 9 bases, and 8 bases separated the two germline ends. This CDR3 has 12 residues. Germline lookup yields CDR1 SGHKS and CDR2 YYEKEE (reference sequence). The CDR3 loop is CASSLSRGEQFF. CDR3 DNA sequence: TGTGCCAGCAGCTTGTCCAGGGGTGAGCAGTTCTTC.

This clone occurred once. The V call is TRBV10-3, the J call TRBJ1-1; D unresolved. CDR1 is ENHRY, CDR2 SYGVKD, per germline. The CDR3 consists of 14 residues. V gave up 3 bases and J gave up 4 bases, with 12 bases separating them. For the CDR3, the DNA is TGTGCCATCAGTGAAGGTCCCGGAGGCACTGAAGCTTTCTTT. Translated: CAISEGPGGTEAFF.

The chain carries TRBV24-1 and TRBJ2-3; 13 nucleotides match TRBD2. This CDR3 is built from 20 residues. Losses at the gene ends were 4 bases for V and 0 bases for J; bases not matched to a gene: 12. Germline CDR1 and CDR2: KGHDR and SFDVKD. CDR3 region: CATSDPGTSGTPLSTDTQYF. CDR3 sequence (DNA): TGTGCCACCAGTGACCCTGGGACTAGCGGGACTCCGCTAAGCACAGATACGCAGTATTTT.

The chain has TRBV6-5 and TRBJ1-2; 8 nucleotides align to TRBD1. V shed 6 bases and J 2 bases; nucleotides not matched to a gene: 8. Germline V gene sequence: CDR1 MNHEY, CDR2 SVGAGI. This CDR3 spans 15 amino acids. CDR3 coding DNA: TGTGCCAGCAGCTTACGGACAGGGCTGAACTATGGCTACACCTTC. Protein: CASSLRTGLNYGYTF.

J is TRBJ1-1 and V is TRBV19, with TRBD1 identical over 7 bases. Per germline, CDR1 LNHDA and CDR2 SQIVND (reference sequence). With V trimmed by 5 bases and J by 4 bases, 7 bases remained unmatched. The CDR3 length is 14 residues. CDR3 DNA: TGTGCCAGTAGTTTCTCAGGGGGAGGCACTGAAGCTTTCTTT. It specifies CASSFSGGGTEAFF.

The chain combines TRBV5-4 with TRBJ2-2; weak D call: TRBD1 (7 bases). This CDR3 has 16 amino acids. Trimming left V 0 bases short and J 3 bases short, with 12 bases between. Germline CDR1 and CDR2: SGHNT and YYREEE (reference sequence). CDR3 in DNA: TGTGCCAGCAGCTTGGAAGGGGGCGGGGACACCGGGGAGCTGTTTTTT. Protein: CASSLEGGGDTGELFF.

The chain uses TRBV18 and TRBJ1-6, with 8 bases matching TRBD1. The CDR3 extends over 15 amino acids. Per germline, CDR1 KGHSH and CDR2 LQKENI. V gave up 3 bases and J gave up 5 bases; unmatched junction bases: 3. The CDR3 loop reads CASSPSTGDNSPLHF. CDR3 coding DNA: TGTGCCAGCTCACCCTCGACAGGGGATAATTCACCCCTCCACTTT.

The gene calls are TRBV7-3 and TRBJ1-6; maybe TRBD1 (6 bases). Germline CDR1 reads SGHTA; CDR2 reads FQGTGA. V was trimmed by 5 bases and J by 8 bases, leaving 13 bases between them. This CDR3 contains 14 residues. The CDR3 protein is CASSHSRGDSPLHF. Written as DNA, the CDR3 is TGTGCCAGCAGCCACAGCAGGGGAGATTCACCCCTCCACTTT.

About this clone: The same CDR3 arises from other DNA sequences in this sample as well. This chain links TRBV20-1 with TRBJ1-3; a possible D gene is TRBD1 (5 bases). This CDR3 is built from 14 residues. V lost 3 bases and J 2 bases, leaving 11 bases between the germline ends. The V gene's germline CDR1 is DFQATT and CDR2 SNEGSKA (reference sequence). Written as DNA, the CDR3 is TGCAGTGCTAGTCCGGGGGGACCTGGAAACACCATATATTTT. The encoded protein is CSASPGGPGNTIYF.

The J gene is TRBJ2-7, the V gene TRBV7-9; 7 bases are shared with TRBD2. There are 14 residues in the CDR3. The V gene's germline CDR1 is SEHNR and CDR2 FQNEAQ (reference sequence). V lost 6 bases, J lost 1 base, and 6 bases stayed unmatched. The CDR3 coding sequence is TGTGCCAGCAGTTCAGCGGGGAGTTCCTACGAGCAGTACTTC. Protein product: CASSSAGSSYEQYF.

This chain's CDR3 is CATSPRDRGLSNQPQHF. CDR3 sequence (DNA): TGTGCCACCAGCCCTCGGGACAGGGGGCTAAGCAATCAGCCCCAGCATTTT. This chain joins TRBV15 and TRBJ1-5, with TRBD1 identical over 12 bases. Germline V gene lookup returns CDR1 LNHNV and CDR2 YYDKDF (reference sequence). The CDR3 extends over 17 amino acids. Germline trimming cut 5 bases from V and 1 base from J; bases unmatched to any gene: 6.

The CDR3 nucleotides are TGTGCCAGCAGCTCTCCCGCCGGGGTCGGTGTGAACACTGAAGCTTTCTTT. This encodes CASSSPAGVGVNTEAFF. V usage is TRBV5-6 and J usage is TRBJ1-1; D uncertain. Trimming removed 3 bases at V and 0 bases at J, with 18 bases between. From germline, CDR1 is SGHDT and CDR2 YYEEEE. The CDR3 has 17 amino acids.

The chain couples TRBV6-5 to TRBJ2-1, with 14 bases identical to TRBD2. V lost 6 bases, J lost 6 bases, and 4 bases stayed unmatched. This CDR3 has 15 amino acids. Germline-derived CDR1 and CDR2 are MNHEY and SVGAGI. The CDR3, as DNA: TGTGCCAGCAGGTCCGGGACTAGCGGGGGCAATGAGCAGTTCTTC. Amino acid sequence: CASRSGTSGGNEQFF.

This chain joins TRBV6-5 and TRBJ1-2; possibly TRBD1 for D (6 bases). This CDR3 contains 12 residues. V was trimmed by 6 bases and J by 6 bases, leaving 11 bases between them. Germline CDR1 reads MNHEY; CDR2 reads SVGAGI. CDR3 protein: CASRDRMNGYTF. CDR3 in DNA: TGTGCCAGCAGAGACAGGATGAATGGCTACACCTTC.

The DNA of the CDR3 is TGTGCCACCGGACAGGATTTAAATCAGCCCCAGCATTTT. As protein: CATGQDLNQPQHF. The chain has TRBV10-3 and TRBJ1-5; 7 positions agree with TRBD1. Per the germline V gene, CDR1 is ENHRY and CDR2 is SYGVKD. CDR3 length equals 13 residues. V shed 10 bases, J shed 4 bases, and the junction held 7 bases outside the gene matches.

V is TRBV7-9 and J is TRBJ1-2, with D unclear. Germline CDR1 reads SEHNR; CDR2 reads FQNEAQ (reference sequence). The CDR3 is 12 residues long. Deletions cut 5 bases from V and 5 bases from J, with 9 bases between. The CDR3 loop is CASSPTPYGYTF. The CDR3 DNA follows: TGTGCCAGCAGCCCGACTCCGTATGGCTACACCTTC.

The chain links TRBV19 to TRBJ1-2, with D possibly matching TRBD1 (6 bases). The CDR3 totals 13 residues. V gave up 6 bases and J gave up 4 bases, with 12 bases separating them. Germline V gene lookup returns CDR1 LNHDA and CDR2 SQIVND (reference sequence). CDR3 loop: CASRKQGAYGYTF. The CDR3 DNA follows: TGTGCCAGTAGGAAACAGGGAGCCTATGGCTACACCTTC.

The J gene is TRBJ1-1, the V gene TRBV28, with a possible D match to TRBD1 (5 bases). Germline CDR1 reads MDHEN; CDR2 reads SYDVKM. The germline V and J ends were trimmed by 3 bases and 2 bases, with 13 bases remaining between them. The CDR3 contains 15 residues. DNA for the CDR3: TGTGCCAGCAGTTTGACAGACACTATTAACACTGAAGCTTTCTTT. It specifies CASSLTDTINTEAFF.

The V gene is TRBV5-1, the J gene TRBJ1-1; possibly TRBD1 for D (6 bases). CDR3 size: 15 residues. Trimming took off 1 base at V and 11 bases at J, with 21 bases between the two ends. Germline V gene data show CDR1 as SGHRS and CDR2 as YFSETQ. CDR3 protein: CASSLNLGNRVEAFF. CDR3 bases: TGCGCCAGCAGCTTGAATTTGGGTAACAGGGTAGAGGCTTTCTTT.

The chain carries TRBV18 and TRBJ2-2, with unresolved D. Trimming shortened V by 4 bases and J by 1 base, and 13 bases separated the two germline ends. Germline V gives CDR1 KGHSH, CDR2 LQKENI. The length of the CDR3 is 16 residues. The CDR3 sequence: CASSRLVLENTGELFF. The CDR3 nucleotides read TGTGCCAGCTCACGACTTGTACTGGAGAACACCGGGGAGCTGTTTTTT.